This T cell receptor (beta chain) came from a study of a mutant IDH1 vaccine in newly diagnosed glioma. Looking at the study overall: Most patients had radiochemotherapy with temozolomide before enrollment; others had one alone.

Worth noting for this clone: Its antigen remains unknown.

The germline V gene encodes CDR1 GTSNPN and CDR2 SVGIG (reference sequence). This CDR3 contains 16 residues. The V end was cut by 2 bases, the J end by 1 base, with 17 bases between. Time point meaning: week 23, last vaccination. With topical imiquimod, each dose of the vaccine consisted of 300 ug of mutant IDH1 20-mer peptide. Repertoires were generated with immunoSEQ multiplex PCR, while TCRdb's copy carries only in-frame clones and drops some. The sample carries some 29,000 clones, 82% recorded once. The TCR originated in a woman younger than 45 with glioma. The J gene is TRBJ1-1, the V gene TRBV30; D remains ambiguous. The sequences come from PBMCs, collected from a glioma patient whose treatment included an IDH1 peptide vaccine. The CDR3: CAWSPKDGYSNTEAFF. The CDR3 nucleotides are TGTGCCTGGAGTCCTAAGGACGGCTACTCGAACACTGAAGCTTTCTTT.